This passage covers 32 T cell receptor beta chains from one sample sequenced in a study of Graves' ophthalmopathy and Graves' hyperthyroidism. As the template, RNA transcripts were used to amplify TCR beta CDR3 regions. In the first round, RT-PCR was carried out with HTBI primers, and a multiplex PCR formed the second round. TCRdb ran MiXCR on the multiplex PCR reads and lists one entry per CDR3 protein. Here the sample spans approximately 540,000 distinct CDR3 sequences, approximately 35% being singletons. The sequencing input was peripheral blood or thyroid tissue (not recorded which). The receptors were sampled from an adult man with Graves' hyperthyroidism.

This clonotype has ten or more counts. J is TRBJ2-5 and V is TRBV9, with 10 nucleotides matching TRBD2. Per the germline V gene, CDR1 is SGDLS and CDR2 is YYNGEE. V shed 0 bases and J 4 bases; nucleotides not matched to a gene: 9. The CDR3 sequence is 17 residues long. The chain's CDR3 is CASSVEAAGGVGETQYF. Here the CDR3 DNA reads TGTGCCAGCAGCGTAGAAGCAGCGGGAGGGGTCGGAGAGACCCAGTACTTC.

This clonotype was counted at least ten times. V is TRBV20-1 and J is TRBJ1-5; weak D call: TRBD1 (6 bases). The V end lost 3 bases, the J end lost 2 bases, and 14 bases lay between the germline ends. The CDR3 sequence is 15 residues long. From germline, CDR1 is DFQATT and CDR2 SNEGSKA (reference sequence). Here the CDR3 DNA reads TGCAGTGCTAGCCTCAGGGGAACGGGCAATCAGCCCCAGCATTTT. Its translation is CSASLRGTGNQPQHF.

This clonotype was recorded at least ten times. This sequence joins TRBV5-1 and TRBJ2-7, with 9 nucleotides matching TRBD1. CDR3 size: 16 residues. Germline trimming cut 4 bases from V and 2 bases from J; bases unmatched to any gene: 10. The germline CDR1 and CDR2 sequences are SGHRS and YFSETQ. The CDR3 is CASSHSAGQGPYEQYF. As DNA, the CDR3 is TGCGCCAGCAGCCATAGCGCGGGACAGGGTCCCTACGAGCAGTACTTC. Together with reference TRBV5-1 and TRBJ2-7, the CDR3 gives the full variable domain: KAGVTQTPRYLIKTRGQQVTLSCSPISGHRSVSWYQQTPGQGLQFLFEYFSETQRNKGNFPGRFSGRQFSNSRSEMNVSTLELGDSALYLCASSHSAGQGPYEQYFGPGTRLTVT.

This clonotype came up a few times. CDR3 amino acids: CASSSQIRGEKLFF. In DNA form, the CDR3 reads TGCGCCAGCAGTTCACAGATTAGGGGGGAAAAACTGTTTTTT. V and J are TRBV5-1 and TRBJ1-4; maybe TRBD1 (6 bases). Trimming removed 5 bases from V and 8 bases from J, with 16 bases in between. Germline V gives CDR1 SGHRS, CDR2 YFSETQ. The CDR3 has 14 residues.

The chain uses TRBV20-1 and TRBJ2-6; no clear D gene. Germline CDR1 DFQATT, CDR2 SNEGSKA (reference sequence). The CDR3 spans 13 residues. V was clipped by 1 base and J by 4 bases, with 5 bases between them. The CDR3: CSARVSGANVLTF. Here the CDR3 DNA reads TGCAGTGCTAGAGTTAGCGGGGCCAACGTCCTGACTTTC.

Remarks on this clonotype: An end of the junction differs from the germline gene, which may be a read error. This sequence joins TRBV12-3 or TRBV12-4 and TRBJ2-2; no firm D call. The CDR3 consists of 11 residues. The CDR3: CAISVAGELFF. The CDR3 nucleotides read TGTGCCATCAGTGTCGCCGGGGAGCTGTTTTTT.

V is TRBV12-3 or TRBV12-4 and J is TRBJ1-5; no clear D gene. This CDR3 contains 15 residues. V lost 4 bases and J 2 bases, leaving 12 bases between the germline ends. The CDR3 sequence is CASSWEGSRNQPQHF. As DNA, the CDR3 is TGTGCCAGCAGTTGGGAGGGTTCGCGCAATCAGCCCCAGCATTTT.

This clonotype was recorded many times. This rearrangement joins TRBV20-1 to TRBJ2-5; TRBD1 is a possible D gene (5 bases). The V end lost 1 base, the J end lost 2 bases, and 8 bases lay between the germline ends. The CDR3 has 13 amino acids. Germline values: CDR1 DFQATT, CDR2 SNEGSKA (reference sequence). The CDR3 DNA reads TGCAGTGCTAGAGGCCCAGGGCAAGAGACCCAGTACTTC. It translates to CSARGPGQETQYF.

This clonotype was picked up many times. The chain links TRBV29-1 to TRBJ2-7; the D gene is possibly TRBD1 (5 bases). Germline CDR1 reads SQVTM; CDR2 reads ANQGSEA. Trimming left V 4 bases short and J 3 bases short, with 10 bases between. The CDR3 spans 12 residues. CDR3 amino acids: CSVVGPSYEQYF. The CDR3 DNA reads TGCAGCGTTGTGGGGCCGAGCTACGAGCAGTACTTC.

This chain connects TRBV12-3 or TRBV12-4 to TRBJ2-6, with 9 bases matching TRBD1. This CDR3 is 16 amino acids long. Germline trimming cut 6 bases from V and 0 bases from J; bases unmatched to any gene: 3. The CDR3 DNA follows: TGTGCCAGCAGGGGACAGGGAGTCTCTGGGGCCAACGTCCTGACTTTC. The encoded protein is CASRGQGVSGANVLTF.

This clonotype was seen many times. This rearrangement joins TRBV28 to TRBJ1-6; D remains unclear. Per the germline V gene, CDR1 is MDHEN and CDR2 is SYDVKM. The length of the CDR3 is 15 residues. Trimming took off 2 bases at V and 9 bases at J, with 14 bases between the two ends. CDR3 DNA: TGTGCCAGCAGTTTAAAGTCGGCCAGGAGTTCACCCCTCCACTTT. The encoded protein is CASSLKSARSSPLHF.

The chain combines TRBV20-1 with TRBJ1-2; possible D gene TRBD1, 5 bases. Germline V gene sequence: CDR1 DFQATT, CDR2 SNEGSKA (reference sequence). This CDR3 spans 15 amino acids. Trimming took off 2 bases at V and 5 bases at J, with 18 bases between the two ends. CDR3 amino acids: CSARPGLAGLYGYTF. As DNA, the CDR3 is TGCAGTGCTAGACCCGGACTAGCGGGACTTTATGGCTACACCTTC.

This clonotype was detected many times. The CDR3 is CASSGRGLWQYF. The CDR3 DNA follows: TGTGCCAGCAGTGGCCGGGGCCTATGGCAGTACTTC. The chain couples TRBV6-1 to TRBJ2-7, with D perhaps being TRBD1 or TRBD2 (5 bases each). Germline-derived CDR1 and CDR2 are MNHNS and SASEGT. The CDR3 consists of 12 residues. V lost 4 bases and J lost 9, with 13 bases in between.

The chain has TRBV2 and TRBJ1-1, with D possibly matching TRBD1 (6 bases). Trimming removed 8 bases at V and 4 bases at J, with 23 bases between. Germline V gives CDR1 SNHLY, CDR2 FYNNEI. The CDR3 consists of 16 residues. This CDR3 reads CASGKAQGRRITEAFF. CDR3 DNA sequence: TGTGCCAGCGGGAAAGCACAGGGTCGGCGAATCACTGAAGCTTTCTTT.

This clonotype came up a few times. Because the CDR3 is missing its conserved closing phenylalanine or tryptophan, this is likely a read error. The DNA is omitted, as the CDR3 cannot be located on it reliably, and the CDR3 follows TCRdb's listing. The chain is built from TRBV7-9 and TRBJ2-7; TRBD1 is the table's D call and was not checked against the DNA. With termini counted, the CDR3 has 8 amino acids. Germline lookup yields CDR1 SEHNR and CDR2 FQNEAQ (reference sequence). The CDR3 protein is CASSARDR.

This chain's CDR3 is CSSVRGEPNTEAFF. CDR3 nucleotide sequence: TGCAGCTCTGTTCGGGGGGAACCGAACACTGAAGCTTTCTTT. This sequence joins TRBV29-1 and TRBJ1-1; D may be TRBD1 (5 bases). The germline V gene encodes CDR1 SQVTM and CDR2 ANQGSEA. The CDR3 sequence is 14 residues long. Deletions cut 8 bases from V and 1 base from J, with 17 bases between.

The chain has TRBV12-3 or TRBV12-4 and TRBJ2-7, with 8 positions matching TRBD1. CDR3 length equals 16 residues. Trimming cost V 2 bases and J 4 bases; bases outside gene matches: 10. CDR3 amino acids: CASSLKKNRGRYEQYF. In DNA form, the CDR3 reads TGTGCCAGCAGTTTAAAAAAAAACAGGGGGAGATACGAGCAGTACTTC.

The rearrangement uses TRBV20-1 and TRBJ2-3; 8 bases fit TRBD1. The CDR3 consists of 13 residues. Germline-derived CDR1 and CDR2 are DFQATT and SNEGSKA (reference sequence). J was trimmed by 4 bases and V by 6 bases; bases with no gene match: 6. CDR3 DNA sequence: TGCAGTGCAACGGACAGGGAAGCAGATACGCAGTATTTT. This gives the protein CSATDREADTQYF.

This chain links TRBV5-6 with TRBJ1-2; D is possibly TRBD1 (5 bases). V was cut by 4 bases and J by 2 bases, with 15 bases left in between. Germline loops: CDR1 SGHDT, CDR2 YYEEEE. CDR3 size: 15 residues. The CDR3 sequence: CASSPARQRNYGYTF. CDR3 nucleotides: TGTGCCAGCAGCCCGGCGAGACAGCGAAACTATGGCTACACCTTC.

This clonotype has a count of ten or more. The V gene is TRBV20-1, the J gene TRBJ1-6, with D maybe TRBD1 (6 bases). Germline V gene sequence: CDR1 DFQATT, CDR2 SNEGSKA (reference sequence). The CDR3 is made up of 15 amino acids. Trimming took off 6 bases at V and 3 bases at J, with 15 bases between the two ends. The DNA for the CDR3 is TGCAGTGCCCCCCCGCGACAGGTCTATAATTCACCCCTCCACTTT. Encoded protein: CSAPPRQVYNSPLHF.

This clonotype showed up many times. The chain recombines TRBV4-2 with TRBJ1-5; D may be TRBD1 (5 bases). Trimming cost V 0 bases and J 6 bases, with 15 bases left between them. Germline CDR1 LGHNA, CDR2 YNFKEQ. The CDR3 is 16 amino acids. The CDR3, as DNA: TGTGCCAGCAGCCAAGAGCCCAACAGGCAAGGTCAGCCCCAGCATTTT. It yields the protein CASSQEPNRQGQPQHF.

About this clonotype: Since a much larger clone is just one base distant, this may be a read error. The rearrangement uses TRBV20-1 and TRBJ2-7; 8 positions match TRBD2. There are 15 residues in the CDR3. J was trimmed by 0 bases and V by 5 bases; bases with no gene match: 9. Germline V CDR1 and CDR2: DFQATT, SNEGSKA (reference sequence). As DNA, the CDR3 is TGCAGTGCTGCTTTTCCGCTAGCGGGCTCCTACGAGCAGTACTTC. It translates to CSAAFPLAGSYEQYF.

This clonotype has a handful of counts. This chain connects TRBV7-3 to TRBJ2-3, with D perhaps TRBD2 (7 bases). CDR1 is SGHTA, CDR2 FQGTGA, per germline. Between the trimmed V and J ends, which lost 3 bases and 5 bases, there was a span of 12 bases. The CDR3 runs to 14 residues. The CDR3 DNA sequence: TGTGCCAGCAGCTTCGGCGGGGGCCAAGATACGCAGTATTTT. Its translation: CASSFGGGQDTQYF. Based on the CDR3 plus reference TRBV7-3 and TRBJ2-3, the full variable domain is GAGVSQTPSNKVTEKGKYVELRCDPISGHTALYWYRQSLGQGPEFLIYFQGTGAADDSGLPNDRFFAVRPEGSVSTLKIQRTERGDSAVYLCASSFGGGQDTQYFGPGTRLTVL.

The V and J genes are TRBV12-5 and TRBJ2-2; D tentatively reads TRBD1 or TRBD2 (5 bases each). The V gene's germline CDR1 is LGHNT and CDR2 FRNRAP. This CDR3 comprises 16 residues. Trimming left V 3 bases short and J 0 bases short, with 11 bases between. The CDR3 nucleotides read TGTGCTAGTGGTTTCCGGGACGCTACGAACACCGGGGAGCTGTTTTTT. It specifies CASGFRDATNTGELFF.

This clonotype was seen at least ten times. The chain recombines TRBV29-1 with TRBJ1-4; D is ambiguous. Per the germline V gene, CDR1 is SQVTM and CDR2 is ANQGSEA. The CDR3 totals 12 residues. V dropped 4 bases and J dropped 7 bases, with 10 bases sitting between them. The CDR3 DNA follows: TGCAGCGTTGCCGACATCCTTGAAAAACTGTTTTTT. Translation: CSVADILEKLFF.

This clonotype was seen a handful of times. This chain connects TRBV6-5 to TRBJ2-5; D is uncertain. This CDR3 is 16 amino acids long. V gave up 0 bases and J gave up 1 base, with 12 bases separating them. The germline CDR1 and CDR2 sequences are MNHEY and SVGAGI. For the CDR3, the DNA is TGTGCCAGCAGTTACTCGAAATTGTCGCCCCAAGAGACCCAGTACTTC. Residues: CASSYSKLSPQETQYF.

This clonotype was seen at least ten times. This rearrangement joins TRBV29-1 to TRBJ2-7; D might be TRBD1 (6 bases). The CDR3 loop spans 11 amino acids. Trimming pared 5 bases from V and 7 bases from J, leaving 12 bases between. Germline loops: CDR1 SQVTM, CDR2 ANQGSEA. DNA for the CDR3: TGCAGCGTTAGCCAGGGGTATGAGCAGTACTTC. Translating gives CSVSQGYEQYF.

The chain joins TRBV29-1 to TRBJ1-2, with 7 bases that match TRBD1. V trimming: 4 bases; J trimming: 1 base; junction bases outside the gene matches: 9. The CDR3 has 15 amino acids. Germline V gives CDR1 SQVTM, CDR2 ANQGSEA. CDR3 loop: CSVAAGTDFNYGYTF. For the CDR3, the DNA is TGCAGCGTTGCCGCCGGGACAGATTTTAACTATGGCTACACCTTC.

There are many counts of this clonotype. The chain recombines TRBV20-1 with TRBJ1-5; 11 positions agree with TRBD1. Germline trimming cut 5 bases from V and 5 bases from J; bases unmatched to any gene: 5. There are 14 residues in the CDR3. Germline V gene sequence: CDR1 DFQATT, CDR2 SNEGSKA (reference sequence). The CDR3 reads CSALDRGQYQPQHF. CDR3 bases: TGCAGTGCTTTGGACAGGGGGCAGTATCAGCCCCAGCATTTT.

This clonotype was detected ten times or more. The rearrangement uses TRBV20-1 and TRBJ1-6; possibly TRBD1 for D (5 bases). Trimming cost V 2 bases and J 14 bases, with 25 bases left between them. The CDR3 contains 16 residues. The germline V gene has CDR1 DFQATT and CDR2 SNEGSKA (reference sequence). CDR3 amino acids: CSARQSTNFQGLTLHF. The CDR3 DNA is TGCAGTGCTAGACAATCAACCAACTTCCAGGGTCTGACCCTCCACTTT.

This clonotype appeared many times. The chain is built from TRBV20-1 and TRBJ2-6; either TRBD1 or TRBD2 may fit D (6 bases each). The ends were cut back, 0 bases at V and 2 bases at J, with 17 bases in the middle. Germline V CDR1 and CDR2: DFQATT, SNEGSKA (reference sequence). This CDR3 has 18 residues. CDR3: CSARDRGRGAAGANVLTF. The CDR3 coding sequence is TGCAGTGCTAGAGATCGGGGGCGGGGCGCCGCTGGGGCCAACGTCCTGACTTTC.

This clonotype was counted at least ten times. The rearrangement uses TRBV7-2 and TRBJ1-6; 9 bases are shared with TRBD1. Trimming at V came to 3 bases and at J to 7 bases, leaving 1 base not matched to a gene. Germline CDR1 reads SGHTA; CDR2 reads FQGNSA. This CDR3 comprises 14 residues. This CDR3 is CASSFDRGNSPLHF. The CDR3 region has the DNA TGTGCCAGCAGCTTCGACAGGGGGAATTCACCCCTCCACTTT.